Listed below are T cell receptor beta chains from one sample, sequenced in a study of breast tumors, draining lymph nodes, adjacent tissues. One entry per CDR3 protein, called by TCRdb with MiXCR from the multiplex PCR reads. Of 180,000 or so distinct CDR3 sequences in the sample, approximately 31% were seen once. Sequenced sample: axillary lymph node tissue. These receptor sequences come from a female donor with breast cancer. Some clones in this sample may be carry-over from other donors' samples. Each CDR3 is given with its conserved first and last residue. D genes are given only for firm matches. Only part of the rows carry a size: once, few, many, or a class if the clone is expanded.

clone_size j_call d_call v_call cdr3_nt cdr3_aa
many TRBJ1-2 TRBD1 TRBV5-1 TGCGCCAGCAGCCCGGTACAGGGGGCGGACTATGGCTACACCTTC CASSPVQGADYGYTF
many TRBJ1-4 TRBD1 TRBV7-6 TGTGCCAGCAGCTCCGGGACAGATCCTAAACTGTTTTTT CASSSGTDPKLFF
- TRBJ2-6 TRBD2 TRBV12-3/TRBV12-4 TGTGCCAGAGGTAGCGGGAGGGCCAACGTCCTGACTTTC CARGSGRANVLTF
many TRBJ1-3 TRBD1 TRBV11-2 TGTGCCAGCAGCTCCACAGGGGCTGGAAACACCATATATTTT CASSSTGAGNTIYF
many TRBJ1-5 - TRBV2 TGTGCCAGCAGTACCCGGGGAGATAGCAATCAGCCCCAGCATTTT CASSTRGDSNQPQHF
- TRBJ2-1 TRBD1 TRBV11-2 TGTGCCAGCTCACCGGGGACAGGGATATACAATGAGCAGTTCTTC CASSPGTGIYNEQFF
many TRBJ2-1 - TRBV19 TGTGCCAGTAGTATAGTAAGGGGGGAGGCCTACAATGAGCAGTTCTTC CASSIVRGEAYNEQFF
many TRBJ2-1 TRBD2 TRBV29-1 TGCAGCGTTGAAGGGGGAGGGCTTAGCTCCTACAATGAGCAGTTCTTC CSVEGGGLSSYNEQFF
- TRBJ1-3 - TRBV5-1 TGCGCCAGCAGCCCGGACAGTCAGAGCTCTGGAAACACCATATATTTT CASSPDSQSSGNTIYF
many TRBJ1-3 - TRBV6-5 TGTGCCAGCAGTTACTCCTGGCAGTTTGGAAACACCATATATTTT CASSYSWQFGNTIYF
- TRBJ2-4 TRBD1 TRBV28 TGTGCCAGCAGTATCGACAGGGGGGGCGGTCAGTACTTC CASSIDRGGGQYF
few TRBJ2-1 - TRBV5-8 TGTGCCAGCAGCTTGGGGGGTCCCGATAAGTTCTTC CASSLGGPDKFF
- TRBJ2-5 TRBD1 TRBV6-5 TGTGCCAGCAGTCATCCCCGAGGGGGCGGAGAGACCCAGTACTTC CASSHPRGGGETQYF
many TRBJ2-1 TRBD2 TRBV7-2 TGTGCCAGCAGCTTAGTCGGACTAGCGGACAATGAGCAGTTCTTC CASSLVGLADNEQFF
many TRBJ1-4 - TRBV3-1 TGTGCCAGCAGCGGGGGGGAAAAACTGTTTTTT CASSGGEKLFF
- TRBJ1-4 TRBD1 TRBV7-9 TGTGCCAGCAGCCTAGGGGGACAGGTTAATGGAAAACTGTTTTTT CASSLGGQVNGKLFF
- TRBJ1-4 TRBD1 TRBV7-6 TGTGCCAGCAGCTTCGTCCCACCGGGACAGGGAGAAAAACTGTTTTTT CASSFVPPGQGEKLFF
many TRBJ2-7 - TRBV7-8 TGTGCCAGCAGCTTAAAAATATCAAAGGGACCTTACGAGCAGTACTTC CASSLKISKGPYEQYF
many TRBJ1-5 - TRBV10-3 TGTGCCATCAGTAAACAGGGATCTGGCAATCAGCCCCAGCATTTT CAISKQGSGNQPQHF
- TRBJ2-6 - TRBV24-1 TGTGCCACCATCAGTGAAGGGGACCCTGGGGCCAACGTCCTGACTTTC CATISEGDPGANVLTF
many TRBJ1-3 - TRBV5-5 TGTGCCAGCAGCTTGGGTTGGGCAGGCTCTGGAAACACCATATATTTT CASSLGWAGSGNTIYF
once TRBJ1-2 - TRBV29-1 TGCAGCGGCTCGGGGGGCCATGGCTACACCTTC CSGSGGHGYTF
many TRBJ2-1 - TRBV7-8 TGTGCCAGCAGCTTACTCAGCAGGTACAATGAGCAGTTCTTC CASSLLSRYNEQFF
many TRBJ2-5 - TRBV12-3/TRBV12-4 TGTGCCAGCAACTGGAGGGACGGACAAGAGACCCAGTACTTC CASNWRDGQETQYF
- TRBJ1-4 - TRBV15 TGTGCCACCAGCAGAGGTGGGGGCTCGGGATACGAAAAACTGTTTTTT CATSRGGGSGYEKLFF
many TRBJ2-1 - TRBV29-1 TGCAGCGTTGAAAGAACGGGGGACCCCTCCTACAATGAGCAGTTCTTC CSVERTGDPSYNEQFF
many TRBJ2-2 - TRBV3-1 TGTGCCAGCGAGATCCACGACACCGGGGAGCTGTTTTTT CASEIHDTGELFF